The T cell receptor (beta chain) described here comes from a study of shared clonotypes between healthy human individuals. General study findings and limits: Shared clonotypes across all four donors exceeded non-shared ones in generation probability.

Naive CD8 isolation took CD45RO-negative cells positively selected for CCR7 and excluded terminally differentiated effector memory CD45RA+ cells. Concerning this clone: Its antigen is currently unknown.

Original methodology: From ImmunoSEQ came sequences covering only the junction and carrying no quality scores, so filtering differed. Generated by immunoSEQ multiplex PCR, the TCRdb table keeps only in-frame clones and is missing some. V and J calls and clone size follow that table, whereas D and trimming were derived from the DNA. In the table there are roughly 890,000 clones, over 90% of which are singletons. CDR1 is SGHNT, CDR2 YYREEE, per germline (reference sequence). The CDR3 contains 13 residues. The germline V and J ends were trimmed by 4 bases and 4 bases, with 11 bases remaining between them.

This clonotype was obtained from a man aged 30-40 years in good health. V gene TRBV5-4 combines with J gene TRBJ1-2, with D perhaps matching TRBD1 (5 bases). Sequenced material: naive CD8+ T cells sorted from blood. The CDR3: CASSTGTVYGYTF. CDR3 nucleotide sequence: TGTGCCAGCAGCACCGGGACGGTCTATGGCTACACCTTC.